Here is one TCR beta chain with its context. No antigen is known for it. Assay: immunoSEQ multiplex PCR; the TCRdb copy retains only in-frame clones and omits some. The sample lists about 110,000 clones; 93% were seen once. The sample belongs to a study of graft-versus-host responses after intestinal transplantation. Study-wide points: Early post-transplant HvG declines showed an association with peak circulating GvH clone levels. Patients who carried graft-donor T cell macrochimerism also had high graft-versus-host to host-versus-graft clonal ratios in their allografts. In recipient marrow, GvH clones were found, and some appeared first in ileum or blood.

The specimen was unstimulated CD8+ T cells sorted from spleen or lymph node cells, collected before transplant. The sequence derives from a human donor who was the organ donor for an intestinal transplant.

The CDR3, as DNA: TGCAGCGTTGTCGGGGGGAACACTGAAGCTTTCTTT. Translated: CSVVGGNTEAFF. J is TRBJ1-1 and V is TRBV29-1; tentative D call: TRBD1 (5 bases). The CDR3 totals 12 residues. V was pared by 4 bases and J by 1 base, with 7 bases between. From germline, CDR1 is SQVTM and CDR2 ANQGSEA.